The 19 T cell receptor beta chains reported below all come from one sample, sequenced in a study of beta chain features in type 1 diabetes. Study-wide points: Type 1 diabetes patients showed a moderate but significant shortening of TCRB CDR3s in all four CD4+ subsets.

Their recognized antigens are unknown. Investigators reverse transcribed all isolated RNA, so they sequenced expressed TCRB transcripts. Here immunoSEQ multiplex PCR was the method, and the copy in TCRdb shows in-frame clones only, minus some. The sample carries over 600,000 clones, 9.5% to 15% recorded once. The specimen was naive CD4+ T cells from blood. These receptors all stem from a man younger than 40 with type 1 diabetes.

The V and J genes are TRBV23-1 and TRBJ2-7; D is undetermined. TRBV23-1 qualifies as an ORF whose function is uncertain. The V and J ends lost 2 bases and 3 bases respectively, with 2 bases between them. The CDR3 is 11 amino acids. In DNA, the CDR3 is TGCGCCAGCAGTCAACTCTACGAGCAGTACTTC. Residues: CASSQLYEQYF.

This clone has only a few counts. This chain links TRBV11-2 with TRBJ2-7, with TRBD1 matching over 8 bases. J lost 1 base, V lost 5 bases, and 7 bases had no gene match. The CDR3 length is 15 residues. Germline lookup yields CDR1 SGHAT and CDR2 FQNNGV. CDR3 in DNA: TGTGCCAGCAGCAAATGGGACAGGAGTTCCTACGAGCAGTACTTC. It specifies CASSKWDRSSYEQYF.

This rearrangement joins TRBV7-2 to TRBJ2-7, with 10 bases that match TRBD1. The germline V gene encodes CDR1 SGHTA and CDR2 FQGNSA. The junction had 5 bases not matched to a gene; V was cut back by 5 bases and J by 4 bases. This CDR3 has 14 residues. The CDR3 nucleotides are TGTGCCAGCAGCCCCCGGGACAGGGGTTACGAGCAGTACTTC. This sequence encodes CASSPRDRGYEQYF.

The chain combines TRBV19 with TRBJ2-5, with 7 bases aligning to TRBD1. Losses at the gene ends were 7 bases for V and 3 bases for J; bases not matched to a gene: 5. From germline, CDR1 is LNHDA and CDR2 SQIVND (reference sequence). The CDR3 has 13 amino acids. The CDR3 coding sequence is TGTGCCAGTACCCGGACAGGTGAAGAGACCCAGTACTTC. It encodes CASTRTGEETQYF.

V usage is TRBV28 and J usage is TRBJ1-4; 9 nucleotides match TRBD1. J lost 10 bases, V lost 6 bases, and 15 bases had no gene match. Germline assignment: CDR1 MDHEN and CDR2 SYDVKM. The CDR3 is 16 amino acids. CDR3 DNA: TGTGCCAGCAGACCACCACTACAGGGGGCGCTTGGAAAACTGTTTTTT. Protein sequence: CASRPPLQGALGKLFF.

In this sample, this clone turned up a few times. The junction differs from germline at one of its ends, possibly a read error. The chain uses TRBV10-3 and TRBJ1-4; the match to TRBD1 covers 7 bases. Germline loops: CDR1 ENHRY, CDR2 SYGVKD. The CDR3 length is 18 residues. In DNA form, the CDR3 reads TGTGCCAGCAGTCCACTTGCACCGGGACAGCTCAGTGATGAAAAACTGTTTTTT. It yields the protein CASSPLAPGQLSDEKLFF.

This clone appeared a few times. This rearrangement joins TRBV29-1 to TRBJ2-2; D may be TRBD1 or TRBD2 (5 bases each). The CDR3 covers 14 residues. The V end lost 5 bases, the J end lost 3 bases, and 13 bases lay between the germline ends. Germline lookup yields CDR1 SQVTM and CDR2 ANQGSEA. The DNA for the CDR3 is TGCAGCGTTAGGGAGTTAGGGGACACCGGGGAGCTGTTTTTT. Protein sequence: CSVRELGDTGELFF.

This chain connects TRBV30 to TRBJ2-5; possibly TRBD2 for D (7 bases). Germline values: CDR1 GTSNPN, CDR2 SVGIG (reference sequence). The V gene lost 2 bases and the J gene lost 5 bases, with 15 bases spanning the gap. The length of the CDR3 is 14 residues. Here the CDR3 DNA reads TGTGCCTGGAGTAGAGGGGGGGCTGGGGAGACCCAGTACTTC. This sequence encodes CAWSRGGAGETQYF. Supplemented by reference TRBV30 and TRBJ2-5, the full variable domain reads SQTIHQWPATLVQPVGSPLSLECTVEGTSNPNLYWYRQAAGRGLQLLFYSVGIGQISSEVPQNLSASRPQDRQFILSSKKLLLSDSGFYLCAWSRGGAGETQYFGPGTRLLVL.

In nucleotides, the CDR3 is TGTGCCAGCAGTTTTGGGGGGACGGGCTACACCTTC. Its translation: CASSFGGTGYTF. The chain uses TRBV25-1 and TRBJ1-2, with D tentatively TRBD1 (5 bases). This CDR3 is 12 amino acids long. Per germline, CDR1 MGHDK and CDR2 SYGVNS. Trimming removed 5 bases at V and 8 bases at J, with 12 bases between.

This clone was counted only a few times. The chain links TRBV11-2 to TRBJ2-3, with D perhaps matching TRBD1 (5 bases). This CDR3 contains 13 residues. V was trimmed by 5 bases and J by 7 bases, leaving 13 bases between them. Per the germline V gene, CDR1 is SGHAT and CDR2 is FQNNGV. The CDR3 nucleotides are TGTGCCAGCAGCCCCACAGGTCCCCATACGCAGTATTTT. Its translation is CASSPTGPHTQYF.

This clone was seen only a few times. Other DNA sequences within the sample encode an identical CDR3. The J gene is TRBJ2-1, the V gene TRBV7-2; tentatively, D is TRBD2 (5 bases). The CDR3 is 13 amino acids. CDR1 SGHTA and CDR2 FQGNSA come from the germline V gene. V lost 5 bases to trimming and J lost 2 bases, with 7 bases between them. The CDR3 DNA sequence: TGTGCCAGCAGCCCGGGGACCTACAATGAGCAGTTCTTC. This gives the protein CASSPGTYNEQFF.

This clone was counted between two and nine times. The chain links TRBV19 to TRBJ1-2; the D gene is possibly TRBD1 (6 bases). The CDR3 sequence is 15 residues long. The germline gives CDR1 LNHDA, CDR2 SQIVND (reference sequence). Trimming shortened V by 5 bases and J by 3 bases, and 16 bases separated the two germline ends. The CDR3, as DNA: TGTGCCAGTAGTTCGGACAGCGAAGCCGACTATGGCTACACCTTC. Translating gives CASSSDSEADYGYTF.

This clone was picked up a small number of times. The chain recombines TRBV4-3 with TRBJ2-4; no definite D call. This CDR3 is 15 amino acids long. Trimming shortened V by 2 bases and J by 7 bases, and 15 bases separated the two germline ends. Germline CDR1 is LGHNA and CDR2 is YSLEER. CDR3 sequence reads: CASSQRATLRNIQYF. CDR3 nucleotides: TGCGCCAGCAGCCAAAGGGCGACCCTTCGGAACATTCAGTACTTC.

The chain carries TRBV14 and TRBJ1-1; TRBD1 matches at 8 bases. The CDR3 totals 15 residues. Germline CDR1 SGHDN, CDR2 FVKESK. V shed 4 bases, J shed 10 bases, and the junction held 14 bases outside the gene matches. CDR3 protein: CASSRQTAGQGGAFF. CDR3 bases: TGTGCCAGCAGCCGACAGACAGCCGGACAGGGAGGAGCTTTCTTT.

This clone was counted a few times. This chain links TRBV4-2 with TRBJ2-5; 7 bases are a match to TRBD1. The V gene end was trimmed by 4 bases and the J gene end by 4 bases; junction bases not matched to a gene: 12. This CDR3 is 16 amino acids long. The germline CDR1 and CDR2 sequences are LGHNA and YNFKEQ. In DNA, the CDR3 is TGTGCCAGCAGCCGCCTAAACAGGGGCAGGGGAGAGACCCAGTACTTC. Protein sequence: CASSRLNRGRGETQYF.

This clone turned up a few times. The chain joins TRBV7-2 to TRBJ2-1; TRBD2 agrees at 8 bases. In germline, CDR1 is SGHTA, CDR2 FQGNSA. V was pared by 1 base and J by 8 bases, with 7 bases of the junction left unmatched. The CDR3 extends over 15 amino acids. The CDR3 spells CASSLGSGAWDEQFF. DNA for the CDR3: TGTGCCAGCAGCTTAGGTAGCGGGGCTTGGGATGAGCAGTTCTTC.

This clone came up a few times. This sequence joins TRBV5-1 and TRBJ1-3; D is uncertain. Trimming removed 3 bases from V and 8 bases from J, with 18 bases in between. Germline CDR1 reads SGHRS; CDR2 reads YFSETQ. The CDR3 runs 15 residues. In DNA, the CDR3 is TGCGCCAGCAGCTGGAGGAACCTACGGGGAGACACCATATATTTT. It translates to CASSWRNLRGDTIYF.

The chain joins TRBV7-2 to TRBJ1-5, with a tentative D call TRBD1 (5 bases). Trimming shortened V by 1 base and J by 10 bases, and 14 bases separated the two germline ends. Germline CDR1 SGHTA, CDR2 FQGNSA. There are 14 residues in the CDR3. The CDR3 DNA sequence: TGTGCCAGCAGCTTAGAGGTGGGGACCACCCCCCAGCATTTT. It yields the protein CASSLEVGTTPQHF.

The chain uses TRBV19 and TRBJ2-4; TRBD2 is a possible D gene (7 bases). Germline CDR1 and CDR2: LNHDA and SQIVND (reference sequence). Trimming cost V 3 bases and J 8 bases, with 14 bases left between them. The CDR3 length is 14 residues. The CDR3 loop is CASSILEGGHIQYF. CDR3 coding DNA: TGTGCCAGTAGTATTCTAGAGGGGGGGCACATTCAGTACTTC. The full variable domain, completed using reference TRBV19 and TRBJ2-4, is DGGITQSPKYLFRKEGQNVTLSCEQNLNHDAMYWYRQDPGQGLRLIYYSQIVNDFQKGDIAEGYSVSREKKESFPLTVTSAQKNPTAFYLCASSILEGGHIQYFGAGTRLSVL.